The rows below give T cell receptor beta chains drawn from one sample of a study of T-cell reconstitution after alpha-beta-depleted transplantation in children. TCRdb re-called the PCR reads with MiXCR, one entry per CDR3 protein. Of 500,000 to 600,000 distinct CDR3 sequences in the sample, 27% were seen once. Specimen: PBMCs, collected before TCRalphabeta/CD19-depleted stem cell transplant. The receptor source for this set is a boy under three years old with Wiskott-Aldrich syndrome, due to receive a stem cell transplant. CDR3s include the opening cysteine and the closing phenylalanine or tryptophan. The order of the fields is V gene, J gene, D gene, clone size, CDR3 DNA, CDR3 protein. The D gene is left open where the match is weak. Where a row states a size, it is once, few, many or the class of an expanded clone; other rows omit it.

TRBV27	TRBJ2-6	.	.	TGTGCCAGCGGCCGGGACTTTCATCGAGAAGCTGGGGCCAACGTCCTGACTTTC	CASGRDFHREAGANVLTF
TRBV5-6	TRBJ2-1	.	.	TGTGCCAGCAGCTTGGCTTCAGCGGCATCTTGGAACAATGAGCAGTTCTTC	CASSLASAASWNNEQFF
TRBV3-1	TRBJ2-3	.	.	TGTGCCAGCAGCCACTCAGATACGCAGTATTTT	CASSHSDTQYF
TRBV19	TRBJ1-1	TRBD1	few	TGTGCCAGTACAATGACAGGGAATACTGAAGCTTTCTTT	CASTMTGNTEAFF
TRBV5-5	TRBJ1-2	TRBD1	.	TGTGCCAGCAGCCCCGGGACAGGGGGCTTCTGGGGCTACACCTTC	CASSPGTGGFWGYTF
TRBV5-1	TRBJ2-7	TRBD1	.	TGCGCCAGCAGCTCGACGGGACAGGGGGCAGGAGAGCAGTACTTC	CASSSTGQGAGEQYF
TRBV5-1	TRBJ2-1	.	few	TGCGCCAGCAGCTTGGTAATAGCCTCCTACAATGAGCAGTTCTTC	CASSLVIASYNEQFF
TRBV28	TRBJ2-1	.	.	TGTGCCACCGTTGCCCCGGAGAAAAATGAGCAGTTCTTC	CATVAPEKNEQFF
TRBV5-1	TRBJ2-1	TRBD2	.	TGCGCCAGCAGCCTGCCTCCTCGGACTAGTTCTTACAATGAGCAGTTCTTC	CASSLPPRTSSYNEQFF
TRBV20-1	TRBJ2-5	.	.	TGCAGTACCCGGGGAGCGGCACAAGAGACCCAGTACTTC	CSTRGAAQETQYF
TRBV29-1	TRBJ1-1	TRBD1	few	TGCAGCGTTCACAGGGGCACTGAAGCTTTCTTT	CSVHRGTEAFF
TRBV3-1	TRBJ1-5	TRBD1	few	TGTGCCAGCAGCCCAACAGGGGGTCATCAGCCCCAGCATTTT	CASSPTGGHQPQHF
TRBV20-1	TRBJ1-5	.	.	TGCAGTGCTGCCCTCGGACTGTCTATCAATCAGCCCCAGCATTTT	CSAALGLSINQPQHF
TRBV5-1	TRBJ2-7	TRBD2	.	TGCGCCAGCAGACGGACCTTAGCGGGGGGAGCCTACGAGCAGTACTTC	CASRRTLAGGAYEQYF
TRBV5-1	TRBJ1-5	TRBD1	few	TGCGCCAGCAGCTGGACAGGGATTGGGGGACAGCCCCAGCATTTT	CASSWTGIGGQPQHF
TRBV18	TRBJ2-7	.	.	TGTGCCAGCTCACCGGGGACTGGCCAGCTATCTGCCGAGCAGTACTTC	CASSPGTGQLSAEQYF
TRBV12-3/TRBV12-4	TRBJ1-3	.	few	TGTGCCAGCAGCACAGGCTCCTCTGGAAACACCATATATTTT	CASSTGSSGNTIYF
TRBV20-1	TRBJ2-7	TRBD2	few	TGCAGTGCTAGACCTCTCATAAGGACTAGCGGTTACGAGCAGTACTTC	CSARPLIRTSGYEQYF
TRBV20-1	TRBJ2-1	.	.	TGCAGTGCTAGATCCAGGGTAGGGCGGGTGTACAATGAGCAGTTCTTC	CSARSRVGRVYNEQFF
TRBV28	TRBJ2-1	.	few	TGTGCCAGCAGTTTGGTAAGCGGACCCTACAATGAGCAGTTCTTC	CASSLVSGPYNEQFF